This T cell receptor beta chain was observed in a study of low-dose radiotherapy and immunotherapy resistance in tumors (dated by TCRdb to between 2021 and 2023). Notes on the research overall: In Cohort 1, 0.5 Gy per fraction was delivered every 2 weeks, and a total PTV dose of 6.5 Gy was prescribed. Patients in Cohort 2 were given 1 Gy per fraction every two weeks, for a total of 13 Gy across 26 weeks. Nivolumab and ipilimumab were both given intravenously, with nivolumab at a 240 mg flat dose every two weeks and ipilimumab at 1 mg/kg every six weeks. Cyclophosphamide 200 mg/m2 was administered intravenously every two weeks, one day before each radiation and immunotherapy administration. Starting on cycle 1 day 1, patients took 300 mg of aspirin by mouth once daily for four cycles. The trial did not randomize participants into treatment groups. The translational analysis covered eight patients: three from the first dose cohort and the first five from the second dose cohort.

Sequencing used an Illumina HiSeq 2500. To make first-strand cDNA, Superscript III was used along with a set of TRAV- and TRBV-specific primers so that both the TCRalpha and TCRbeta chains were covered. TCRs were amplified for about 18 PCR cycles with Phusion, using a constant-region primer paired with the adapter attached to the V primers. Amplification of the isolated mRNA was done with the MessageAmp II aRNA Amplification Kit, which involved an approximately 15-hour in vitro transcription at 37 degrees C. The Dynabeads mRNA DIRECT Purification Kit was used to isolate mRNA for TCR sequencing. Indexed Illumina adapters were added in a second roughly 25-cycle Phusion PCR, and the resulting products were purified with AMPure XP beads. On the study's bioinformatics: Using custom Perl scripts, TCR sequences that encoded the same protein were pooled, out-of-frame sequences were dropped, and the abundance of each clonotype was calculated. Any TCR sequence backed by just one read was left out of the analysis. Repertoire metrics included Shannon entropy, Gini index, clonality, richness, and frequency of TCRs shared between repertoires. The public reads were reanalyzed by TCRdb: fastp trimming at Q25, MiXCR alignment, in-frame beta chains only. Rows are unified per CDR3 protein, each entry keeping the most common DNA and genes. TCRdb, not the original authors, processed these V and J calls. In this sample the table shows 95,000 to 100,000 distinct CDR3 sequences, around 20% of which occur a single time. The ten biggest clones cover 4.1% of the sample.

The table lists this clonotype with many counts. Its antigen remains undetermined. The sample holds no much larger clone one base away, and base qualities are not on file. Per the germline V gene (reference sequence), SEHNR is the CDR1 and FQNEAQ is the CDR2. A distance of 8 bases separates the germline ends of V and J, which lose 10 bases and 1 base respectively. CDR3 length: 12 amino acids, cysteine to phenylalanine. Left in the record is the CDR3 DNA by itself, 36 bases read in frame from the first base. The time point label, as the study defines it: after trial treatment. This sample's treatment or condition label indicates: LDRT plus nivolumab, ipilimumab, low-dose cyclophosphamide and aspirin (RACIN trial). The donors took part in RACIN, a single-arm, phase I, dose-escalation trial that combined nivolumab, ipilimumab, aspirin, low-dose cyclophosphamide and low-dose radiotherapy. Patients with advanced, TIL-negative solid tumors were considered eligible.

The receptor's source is a male donor with prostate cancer. The sequenced sample was PBMCs, obtained after low-dose radiotherapy plus immunotherapy. The chain couples TRBV7-9 to TRBJ2-1; the D gene assignment is ambiguous. The CDR3: CATLRSYNEQFF. The DNA sequence is given as TGTGCCACCTTACGGTCCTACAATGAGCAGTTCTTC.